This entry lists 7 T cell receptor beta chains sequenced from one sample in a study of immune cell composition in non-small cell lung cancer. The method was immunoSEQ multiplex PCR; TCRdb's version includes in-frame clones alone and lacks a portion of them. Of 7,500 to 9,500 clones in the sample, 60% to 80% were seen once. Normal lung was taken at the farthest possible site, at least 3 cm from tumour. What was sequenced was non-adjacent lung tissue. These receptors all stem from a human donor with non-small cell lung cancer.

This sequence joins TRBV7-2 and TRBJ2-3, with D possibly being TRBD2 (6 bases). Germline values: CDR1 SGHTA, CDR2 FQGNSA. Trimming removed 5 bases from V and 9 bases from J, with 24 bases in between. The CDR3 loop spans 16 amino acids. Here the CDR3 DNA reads TGTGCCAGCAGCGGATCCGCCGGGACTTCAACAAACACGCAGTATTTT. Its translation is CASSGSAGTSTNTQYF.

Written as DNA, the CDR3 is TGTGCCAGCAGTTCCGGACAGGGAAACTATGGCTACACCTTC. This gives the protein CASSSGQGNYGYTF. The chain couples TRBV28 to TRBJ1-2; 8 bases are shared with TRBD1. J gave up 2 bases and V 4 bases, and 3 bases lay outside the gene matches. The CDR3 length is 14 residues. Looked up from germline, CDR1 is MDHEN and CDR2 is SYDVKM.

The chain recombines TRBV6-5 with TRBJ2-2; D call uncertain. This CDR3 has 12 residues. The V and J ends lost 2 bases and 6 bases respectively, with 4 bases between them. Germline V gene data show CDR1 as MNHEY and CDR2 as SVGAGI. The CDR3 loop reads CASSYGAGELFF. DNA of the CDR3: TGTGCCAGCAGTTACGGGGCCGGGGAGCTGTTTTTT.

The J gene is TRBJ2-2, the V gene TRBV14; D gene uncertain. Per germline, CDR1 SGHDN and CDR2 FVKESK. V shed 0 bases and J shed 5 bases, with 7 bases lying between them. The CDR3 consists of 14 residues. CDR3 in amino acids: CASSQDLYTGELFF. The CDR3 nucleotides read TGTGCCAGCAGCCAAGATTTATATACCGGGGAGCTGTTTTTT.

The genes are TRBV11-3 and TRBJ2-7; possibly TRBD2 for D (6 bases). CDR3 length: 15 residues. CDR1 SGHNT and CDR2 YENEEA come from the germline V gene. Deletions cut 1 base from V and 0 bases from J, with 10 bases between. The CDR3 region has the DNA TGTGCCAGCAGCTTAGGCGCTAGCGTCTCCTACGAGCAGTACTTC. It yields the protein CASSLGASVSYEQYF.

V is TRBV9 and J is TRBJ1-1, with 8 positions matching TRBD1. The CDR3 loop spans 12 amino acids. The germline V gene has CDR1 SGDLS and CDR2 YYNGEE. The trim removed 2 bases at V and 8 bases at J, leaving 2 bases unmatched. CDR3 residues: CASSVTGEEAFF. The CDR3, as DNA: TGTGCCAGCAGCGTGACAGGGGAGGAAGCTTTCTTT.

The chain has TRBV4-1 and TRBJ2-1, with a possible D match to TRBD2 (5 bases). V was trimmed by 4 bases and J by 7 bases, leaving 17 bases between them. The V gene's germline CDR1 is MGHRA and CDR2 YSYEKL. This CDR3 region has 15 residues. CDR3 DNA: TGCGCCAGCAGCCTCCCACTAGGGAGAACTAATGAGCAGTTCTTC. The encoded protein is CASSLPLGRTNEQFF.